The rows below give T cell receptor beta chains drawn from one sample of a study of cytomegalovirus exposure and HLA in healthy donors. Repertoires were generated with immunoSEQ multiplex PCR, while TCRdb's copy carries only in-frame clones and drops some. Of 250,000 or so clones listed, about nine tenths were seen once; the top ten hold about 1.7%. The material sequenced was PBMCs. These receptors originate from a girl between 2 and 10 years old in good health and CMV-seronegative. Both conserved end residues are part of each CDR3. The D gene is left open where the match is weak. A row's size may be missing; if present it is once, few, many or a size class.

D gene | clone size | J gene | V gene | CDR3 protein | CDR3 DNA
. | . | TRBJ1-2 | TRBV5-6 | CASSLDRVDYGYTF | TGTGCCAGCAGCTTGGACAGGGTGGACTATGGCTACACCTTC
TRBD2 | . | TRBJ2-4 | TRBV19 | CASSVIAGRKNIQYF | TGTGCCAGTAGTGTCATAGCGGGGAGGAAAAACATTCAGTACTTC
. | . | TRBJ1-5 | TRBV28 | CASSFLSQPQHF | TGTGCCAGCAGTTTCCTTAGTCAGCCCCAGCATTTT
. | . | TRBJ1-2 | TRBV6-1 | CASSERGGDYGYTF | TGTGCCAGCAGTGAGAGGGGGGGGGACTATGGCTACACCTTC
TRBD1 | . | TRBJ2-7 | TRBV6-6 | CASSQPGTGTYEQYF | TGTGCCAGCAGTCAGCCCGGGACAGGGACCTACGAGCAGTACTTC
. | . | TRBJ1-1 | TRBV11-2 | CASSIGGVNTEAFF | TGTGCCAGCAGCATTGGGGGGGTGAACACTGAAGCTTTCTTT
TRBD2 | . | TRBJ2-1 | TRBV15 | CATSRDKGLAGDNEQFF | TGTGCCACCAGCAGAGATAAGGGACTAGCGGGAGACAATGAGCAGTTCTTC
TRBD2 | . | TRBJ2-1 | TRBV9 | CASSAEGLAGGEQFF | TGTGCCAGCAGCGCAGAGGGACTAGCGGGCGGTGAGCAGTTCTTC
TRBD1 | . | TRBJ2-6 | TRBV19 | CASRLSGQGTGANVLTF | TGTGCCAGTAGGCTATCGGGACAGGGGACTGGGGCCAACGTCCTGACTTTC
. | . | TRBJ2-7 | TRBV5-7 | CASSGRGTGEQYF | TGTGCCAGCAGTGGCCGGGGGACCGGCGAGCAGTACTTC
TRBD1 | . | TRBJ2-1 | TRBV5-5 | CASGLRQGALNEQFF | TGTGCCAGCGGGTTACGGCAGGGGGCCCTCAATGAGCAGTTCTTC
. | few | TRBJ2-6 | TRBV2 | CASTGAGANVLTF | TGTGCCAGCACGGGGGCTGGGGCCAACGTCCTGACTTTC
TRBD2 | . | TRBJ2-3 | TRBV6-1 | CASGTSNRDTQYF | TGTGCCAGCGGGACTAGCAATAGAGATACGCAGTATTTT
TRBD1 | . | TRBJ2-1 | TRBV19 | CASSIELTGSNEQFF | TGTGCCAGTAGTATAGAGTTGACAGGGTCCAATGAGCAGTTCTTC
. | . | TRBJ2-7 | TRBV19 | CASSIAQDGYEQYF | TGTGCCAGTAGTATCGCCCAGGATGGCTACGAGCAGTACTTC
. | . | TRBJ2-7 | TRBV15 | CATRGGGAGDSYEQYF | TGTGCCACCAGGGGGGGAGGGGCAGGGGACTCTTACGAGCAGTACTTC
. | . | TRBJ2-7 | TRBV5-5 | CASSLEARISSYEQYF | TGTGCCAGCAGCTTGGAAGCGCGAATTAGCTCCTACGAGCAGTACTTC
TRBD1 | . | TRBJ1-1 | TRBV6-5 | CASSSHTGANTEAFF | TGTGCCAGCAGTTCACACACAGGGGCGAACACTGAAGCTTTCTTT
. | . | TRBJ2-7 | TRBV27 | CASSFSGPYEQYF | TGTGCCAGCAGTTTTAGTGGTCCCTACGAGCAGTACTTC
TRBD1 | . | TRBJ2-7 | TRBV5-7 | CASSSRTGAYEQYF | TGTGCCAGCAGCTCCCGGACAGGCGCCTACGAGCAGTACTTC
TRBD2 | . | TRBJ2-4 | TRBV7-9 | CASGPNPAGGHDKYF | TGTGCCAGCGGTCCGAATCCGGCGGGGGGGCACGATAAGTACTTC
. | . | TRBJ1-1 | TRBV29-1 | CSVSETEAFF | TGCAGCGTTTCCGAGACAGAAGCTTTCTTT
. | . | TRBJ2-3 | TRBV29-1 | CSVASEDSTDTQYF | TGCAGCGTCGCCTCTGAGGACTCCACAGATACGCAGTATTTT
. | . | TRBJ1-2 | TRBV14 | CASSQEVGGTYGYTF | TGTGCCAGCAGCCAAGAAGTTGGAGGGACCTATGGCTACACCTTC
. | . | TRBJ2-2 | TRBV5-1 | CASSREPGLNTGELFF | TGCGCCAGCAGCCGAGAACCGGGACTGAACACCGGGGAGCTGTTTTTT
. | . | TRBJ1-1 | TRBV28 | CASSLNGEDTEAFF | TGTGCCAGCAGTTTAAACGGGGAGGACACTGAAGCTTTCTTT
. | . | TRBJ1-1 | TRBV30 | CAWSGTKNEAFF | TGTGCCTGGAGCGGGACAAAGAATGAAGCTTTCTTT
TRBD1 | . | TRBJ1-4 | TRBV25-1 | CASSEWGRGHEKLFF | TGTGCCAGCAGTGAATGGGGCAGGGGGCACGAAAAACTGTTTTTT
TRBD2 | . | TRBJ2-5 | TRBV7-8 | CASSLRLAGGETQYF | TGTGCCAGCAGCTTACGACTAGCGGGAGGAGAGACCCAGTACTTC
TRBD1 | . | TRBJ2-1 | TRBV19 | CASSVRGQSSYNEQFF | TGTGCCAGTAGTGTGAGGGGACAGAGCTCCTACAATGAGCAGTTCTTC
TRBD1 | . | TRBJ2-7 | TRBV30 | CAWSPGQGYEQYF | TGTGCCTGGAGTCCCGGACAGGGCTACGAGCAGTACTTC
TRBD1 | . | TRBJ1-4 | TRBV6-5 | CASRPGTGDEKLFF | TGTGCCAGCAGGCCCGGGACAGGGGATGAAAAACTGTTTTTT
TRBD1 | . | TRBJ1-6 | TRBV28 | CASSLPGTAHYNSPLHF | TGTGCCAGCAGTTTACCGGGGACAGCACACTATAATTCACCCCTCCACTTT
. | . | TRBJ2-7 | TRBV25-1 | CASSVGADSQYF | TGTGCCAGCAGCGTAGGGGCCGACTCGCAGTACTTC
TRBD2 | once | TRBJ2-1 | TRBV7-8 | CASSPPGAAGAGYNEQFF | TGTGCCAGCAGCCCCCCTGGGGCAGCGGGAGCGGGTTACAATGAGCAGTTCTTC
TRBD1 | . | TRBJ1-2 | TRBV28 | CASSFSLTGTNYGYTF | TGTGCCAGCAGCTTTAGCCTGACAGGGACTAACTATGGCTACACCTTC
. | . | TRBJ1-2 | TRBV18 | CASSPPRDGTYGYTF | TGTGCCAGCTCACCACCGCGGGACGGAACCTATGGCTACACCTTC
. | . | TRBJ1-4 | TRBV10-3 | CAITGGTNEKLFF | TGTGCCATCACCGGAGGGACTAATGAAAAACTGTTTTTT
TRBD1 | . | TRBJ2-7 | TRBV28 | CASSFDDRGYEQYF | TGTGCCAGCAGTTTTGACGACAGGGGCTACGAGCAGTACTTC
TRBD2 | . | TRBJ2-5 | TRBV5-1 | CASSLGLAKETQYF | TGCGCCAGCAGCTTGGGACTAGCGAAGGAGACCCAGTACTTC
. | . | TRBJ1-4 | TRBV2 | CASSTPSYRDEKLFF | TGTGCCAGCAGTACTCCGTCTTACAGGGATGAAAAACTGTTTTTT
TRBD2 | . | TRBJ2-1 | TRBV9 | CASSARDYPTNEQFF | TGTGCCAGCAGCGCACGGGACTATCCCACCAATGAGCAGTTCTTC
TRBD1 | . | TRBJ1-1 | TRBV7-3 | CASSLSGGGHTEAFF | TGTGCCAGCAGCCTCTCGGGAGGGGGCCATACTGAAGCTTTCTTT
. | . | TRBJ1-3 | TRBV30 | CAWSVNGIFSGNTIYF | TGTGCCTGGAGTGTGAACGGGATTTTCTCTGGAAACACCATATATTTT
. | . | TRBJ2-6 | TRBV30 | CAWSSWSVRGANVLTF | TGTGCCTGGAGTTCTTGGTCCGTGCGTGGGGCCAACGTCCTGACTTTC
TRBD1 | once | TRBJ2-3 | TRBV10-1 | CATRQGVSDTQYF | TGCGCCACCAGACAGGGAGTCAGCGATACGCAGTATTTT
. | . | TRBJ2-3 | TRBV5-4 | CASSLLTDTQYF | TGTGCCAGCAGCCTACTCACAGATACGCAGTATTTT
TRBD2 | . | TRBJ2-3 | TRBV27 | CASRTSGRPPDTQYF | TGTGCCAGCAGAACTAGCGGGAGGCCTCCGGATACGCAGTATTTT
TRBD2 | . | TRBJ2-7 | TRBV7-2 | CASSLNGGRLTYEQYF | TGTGCCAGCAGCCTGAACGGCGGGAGACTTACCTACGAGCAGTACTTC
. | once | TRBJ1-4 | TRBV2 | CASSEVGQTNEKLFF | TGTGCCAGCAGTGAGGTCGGACAAACTAATGAAAAACTGTTTTTT
TRBD2 | . | TRBJ2-2 | TRBV28 | CASSLRSGGTGELFF | TGTGCCAGCAGTTTAAGAAGCGGGGGCACCGGGGAGCTGTTTTTT
. | once | TRBJ1-4 | TRBV2 | CASSASSPRGGGEKLFF | TGTGCCAGCAGTGCCTCCTCCCCCAGGGGTGGGGGTGAAAAACTGTTTTTT
. | . | TRBJ1-2 | TRBV27 | CASKTGGLNYGYTF | TGTGCCAGCAAGACGGGGGGGCTTAACTATGGCTACACCTTC
TRBD2 | . | TRBJ2-5 | TRBV7-6 | CASSIGTSGGTGTWTQYF | TGTGCCAGCAGCATAGGGACTAGCGGGGGGACGGGCACATGGACCCAGTACTTC
. | once | TRBJ2-6 | TRBV6-4 | CASFPSLGANVLTF | TGTGCCAGCTTCCCCTCTCTGGGGGCCAACGTCCTGACTTTC